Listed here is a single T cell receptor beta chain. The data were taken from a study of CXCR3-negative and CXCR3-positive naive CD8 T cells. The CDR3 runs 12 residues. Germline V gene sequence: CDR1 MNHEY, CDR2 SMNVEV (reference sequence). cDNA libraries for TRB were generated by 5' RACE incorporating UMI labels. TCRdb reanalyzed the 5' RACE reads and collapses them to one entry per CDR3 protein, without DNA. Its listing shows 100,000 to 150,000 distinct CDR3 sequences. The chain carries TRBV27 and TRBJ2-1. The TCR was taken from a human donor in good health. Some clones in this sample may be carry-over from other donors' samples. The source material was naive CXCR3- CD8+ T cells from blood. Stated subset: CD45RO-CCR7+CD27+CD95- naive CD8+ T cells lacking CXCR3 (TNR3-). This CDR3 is CASSSDWNEQFF.